This T cell receptor (beta chain) came from a study of T cells in localized non-small cell lung cancer (TCRdb year 2020). The study in broad terms: The study examined T cell repertoires in approximately 240 patients with early-stage NSCLC and compared tumors with uninvolved tumor-adjacent lungs. The cohort was made up of a few hundred treatment-naive NSCLC patients whose localized lung tumors had been resected. Of the NSCLC patients, roughly 130 were male and around 99 were female, and the mean age was approximately 69 years.

General findings and caveats noted by the study authors: The highest T cell clonality was observed in uninvolved tumor-adjacent lung, where clonality exceeded that of tumor, suggesting that antigenic responses were more focused in uninvolved tumor-adjacent lung. Longer overall survival was associated with higher T cell density in blood, whereas shorter survival was associated with higher clonality in adjacent lung. Because multi-region tumor sequencing was not performed, intratumor heterogeneity could not be ruled out. A median of 57 of the top 100 tumor clones were detected in paired uninvolved adjacent lung, and approximately 28 of these tumor clones were also found among the top 100 clones of the paired uninvolved adjacent lung. Because the study design was exploratory, TCR variables were selected using unadjusted p-values without false-discovery rate correction.

As regards this clone: Its specific antigen is unknown. No base quality values were provided; no much bigger clone lies one nucleotide off.

At diagnosis, peripheral blood, uninvolved tumor-adjacent lung and tumor were collected and were preserved as a mix of fresh-frozen and FFPE material. Blood samples were analyzed as peripheral blood mononuclear cells for TCR repertoire profiling. The CDR3 covers 14 residues, taking in both the cysteine and the phenylalanine. Only the CDR3 part of the read is kept: 42 bases, read in frame from the first base. V is pared back by 5 bases and J by 1 base, with 11 bases lying between the germline termini. Per the germline V gene, MNHEY is the CDR1 and SVGAGI is the CDR2. TCR beta CDR3 regions were sequenced from DNA using the immunoSEQ Assay. In the paper's pipeline: T cell density was computed as TCR beta template counts normalized to usable DNA estimated by amplifying housekeeping genes. Using the preseqR package, richness was estimated by extrapolating to 120,000 templates for tissue samples and 400,000 templates for PBMC samples. Clonality was defined by subtracting Pielou's evenness from one. Tissue-enriched TCRs were identified through differential abundance testing performed on productive amino-acid clonotypes, with a minimum total count of 5 and an alpha of 0.1. The Jaccard Index and the Morisita Overlap Index were used to measure repertoire overlap between compartments. GLIPH clustered TCR beta CDR3s with public tetramer-defined viral CDR3s; viral motifs required at least three viral sequences plus V-gene enrichment. Entries here come from immuneACCESS through TCRdb and include only in-frame sequences with V and J called. Some clones fail to appear in such tables; in the studies checked, an unresolved V gene covers under half of the shortfall, and the cause of the remainder is unknown. Clone size and the V and J calls come from that table; the DNA yielded D and trimming. Counted in this sample were roughly 72,000 clones; about 84% of them appeared once. The ten largest clones capture roughly 9.8% of the sample.

The chain is made from TRBV6-5 and TRBJ1-1; no D gene is confidently identified. The starting material was peripheral blood, obtained before any cancer treatment. The clonotype was recovered from an older female donor with stage I lung adenocarcinoma. The bases read TGTGCCAGCAGTGCGCTCAGAGAGAACACTGAAGCTTTCTTT. This gives the protein CASSALRENTEAFF.